Each of the 27 T cell receptor beta chains below was sequenced from the same sample in a study of T cells expressing NK-cell markers. TCRdb re-called the 5' RACE reads; every CDR3 protein appears as one record, without DNA. The sample yields approximately 550,000 distinct CDR3 sequences, of which the top ten take up around 3.3%. Input material: blood T cells: a sorted CD56 or NKG2C T cell subset, CD4+ or CD8+ T cells, or bulk PBMC T cells (not recorded which). These receptors were collected from a man aged 18 to 30 in good health.

The chain couples TRBV12-3 or TRBV12-4 to TRBJ2-2. There are 14 residues in the CDR3. CDR3 protein: CASSPFYNTGELFF.

The chain carries TRBV6-1 and TRBJ2-1; TCRdb calls TRBD1, which cannot be checked without DNA. Germline V gene sequence: CDR1 MNHNS, CDR2 SASEGT. This CDR3 spans 15 amino acids. CDR3 amino acids: CASSPQGTHYNEQFF.

The rearrangement joins TRBV5-1 to TRBJ2-7; the D call of TRBD2 rests on TCRdb alone, since no DNA is present to check it. The CDR3 runs to 18 residues. Per the germline V gene, CDR1 is SGHRS and CDR2 is YFSETQ. The CDR3: CASTRSGLAGGTSYEQYF.

The chain joins TRBV12-5 to TRBJ2-3. The CDR3 totals 11 residues. CDR1 is LGHNT and CDR2 is FRNRAP in the germline V gene. The CDR3 is CASGWSNLQYF.

The gene calls are TRBV5-1 and TRBJ2-3; the TRBD1 assignment by TCRdb is unverifiable without DNA. The CDR3 sequence is 12 residues long. In germline, CDR1 is SGHRS, CDR2 YFSETQ. This CDR3 reads CASSLYRDTQYF.

V gene TRBV28 combines with J gene TRBJ2-5; TCRdb picks TRBD2, but there is no DNA to check that call. This CDR3 region has 18 residues. CDR1 and CDR2 from the germline V gene are MDHEN and SYDVKM. The CDR3 loop is CASTSHLAQTSGEETQYF.

The J gene is TRBJ2-2, the V gene TRBV20-1; lacking DNA, the TRBD2 call made by TCRdb goes unchecked. This CDR3 has 14 residues. Germline V gene sequence: CDR1 DFQATT, CDR2 SNEGSKA (reference sequence). The CDR3 sequence is CSARKTGRAGELFF.

The chain combines TRBV20-1 with TRBJ2-7; TCRdb lists TRBD1, though no DNA is available to test this call. This CDR3 is built from 14 residues. Germline CDR1 is DFQATT and CDR2 is SNEGSKA (reference sequence). The CDR3 sequence is CSARPGQGRVEQYF.

CDR3 residues: CASSPRTGDFQFF. The rearrangement joins TRBV18 to TRBJ2-1; TCRdb designates TRBD1, a call that cannot be tested without DNA. The CDR3 has 13 residues. Germline CDR1 and CDR2: KGHSH and LQKENI. Filled out from reference TRBV18 and TRBJ2-1, the complete variable domain reads NAGVMQNPRHLVRRRGQEARLRCSPMKGHSHVYWYRQLPEEGLKFMVYLQKENIIDESGMPKERFSAEFPKEGPSILRIQQVVRGDSAAYFCASSPRTGDFQFFGPGTRLTVL.

This chain joins TRBV10-3 and TRBJ2-5; lacking DNA, the TRBD1 call made by TCRdb goes unchecked. Germline assignment: CDR1 ENHRY and CDR2 SYGVKD. This CDR3 has 11 amino acids. CDR3 loop: CATQGLETQYF.

The chain uses TRBV29-1 and TRBJ2-1; the TCRdb call, TRBD1, lacks DNA for checking. This CDR3 is 14 amino acids long. Germline CDR1 SQVTM, CDR2 ANQGSEA. CDR3 sequence reads: CSVEERGRGTGQFF.

The V call is TRBV30, the J call TRBJ2-1. The CDR3 is 13 amino acids. The germline gives CDR1 GTSNPN, CDR2 SVGIG (reference sequence). CDR3 loop: CAWAYDRQQKQFF. Together with reference TRBV30 and TRBJ2-1, the CDR3 gives the full variable domain: SQTIHQWPATLVQPVGSPLSLECTVEGTSNPNLYWYRQAAGRGLQLLFYSVGIGQISSEVPQNLSASRPQDRQFILSSKKLLLSDSGFYLCAWAYDRQQKQFFGPGTRLTVL.

V and J are TRBV7-8 and TRBJ2-1; the D gene TCRdb calls, TRBD2, cannot be checked with no DNA. In germline, CDR1 is SGHVS, CDR2 FQNEAQ. The CDR3 runs 15 residues. The CDR3 spells CASSFYLAGEDEQFF.

V and J are TRBV5-1 and TRBJ2-3; the TCRdb D gene call, TRBD1, has no DNA to confirm it. Germline CDR1 is SGHRS and CDR2 is YFSETQ. This CDR3 contains 14 residues. This chain's CDR3 is CASSFYDGADTQYF.

The J gene is TRBJ2-7, the V gene TRBV20-1; TCRdb designates TRBD2, a call that cannot be tested without DNA. CDR1 and CDR2 from the germline V gene are DFQATT and SNEGSKA (reference sequence). This CDR3 comprises 15 residues. The CDR3 loop reads CSARGSGRYTGEQYF.

This chain joins TRBV5-1 and TRBJ2-5; TCRdb proposes TRBD1, but this gene call is untestable without DNA. This CDR3 is 15 amino acids long. CDR1 is SGHRS, CDR2 YFSETQ, per germline. The CDR3 is CASSLAIGGQGTQYF.

The chain joins TRBV6-2 or TRBV6-3 to TRBJ1-5; the D gene TCRdb calls, TRBD1, cannot be checked with no DNA. CDR3 size: 16 residues. CDR1 is MNHEY, CDR2 SVGEGT, per germline. The CDR3 sequence is CASSYNSGRTNQPQHF.

The rearrangement uses TRBV27 and TRBJ2-7; with no DNA, the TCRdb D assignment of TRBD2 cannot be verified. The CDR3 is 15 residues long. Germline CDR1 is MNHEY and CDR2 is SMNVEV (reference sequence). CDR3 residues: CASSSLGAGAREQYF.

The chain couples TRBV5-1 to TRBJ2-1; the TCRdb call, TRBD2, lacks DNA for checking. Per germline, CDR1 SGHRS and CDR2 YFSETQ. The CDR3 covers 20 residues. CDR3 protein: CASSLAPPRPSGGRYNEQFF.

This chain links TRBV12-3 or TRBV12-4 with TRBJ1-2; checking the TCRdb D call of TRBD1 is not possible without DNA. The CDR3 consists of 12 residues. The CDR3 loop is CASSGTVYGYTF.

The genes are TRBV5-1 and TRBJ2-3; TCRdb's assignment of TRBD1 cannot be checked, as there is no DNA. Germline V CDR1 and CDR2: SGHRS, YFSETQ. This CDR3 spans 16 amino acids. CDR3 protein: CASSLATGGWGDTQYF.

The chain joins TRBV10-3 to TRBJ1-1; TCRdb selects TRBD1, and the lack of DNA leaves this call unchecked. Germline V gene data show CDR1 as ENHRY and CDR2 as SYGVKD. The CDR3 has 13 amino acids. The CDR3 spells CAISATGTFQAFF.

CDR3 residues: CASSWDPANVLTF. The chain links TRBV28 to TRBJ2-6; no DNA is available, so the TRBD1 call from TCRdb remains unchecked. Looked up from germline, CDR1 is MDHEN and CDR2 is SYDVKM. This CDR3 region has 13 residues.

The chain combines TRBV5-1 with TRBJ2-7; TCRdb calls TRBD1, which cannot be checked without DNA. Per germline, CDR1 SGHRS and CDR2 YFSETQ. This CDR3 spans 14 amino acids. CDR3 residues: CASSRQGEAYEQYF.

This chain uses TRBV7-6 with TRBJ1-2. CDR3 length: 13 amino acids. Per the germline V gene, CDR1 is SGHVS and CDR2 is FNYEAQ. The CDR3 reads CASSLHRDSGYTF.

V gene TRBV4-1 combines with J gene TRBJ1-3; TCRdb's D call of TRBD1 is untestable without DNA. This CDR3 comprises 15 residues. In germline, CDR1 is MGHRA, CDR2 YSYEKL. CDR3 in amino acids: CASSQARGAGDTIYF.

The J gene is TRBJ2-5, the V gene TRBV20-1; TCRdb's assignment of TRBD1 cannot be checked, as there is no DNA. Looked up from germline, CDR1 is DFQATT and CDR2 is SNEGSKA (reference sequence). The CDR3 is made up of 13 amino acids. CDR3 region: CSAKRGASETQYF.